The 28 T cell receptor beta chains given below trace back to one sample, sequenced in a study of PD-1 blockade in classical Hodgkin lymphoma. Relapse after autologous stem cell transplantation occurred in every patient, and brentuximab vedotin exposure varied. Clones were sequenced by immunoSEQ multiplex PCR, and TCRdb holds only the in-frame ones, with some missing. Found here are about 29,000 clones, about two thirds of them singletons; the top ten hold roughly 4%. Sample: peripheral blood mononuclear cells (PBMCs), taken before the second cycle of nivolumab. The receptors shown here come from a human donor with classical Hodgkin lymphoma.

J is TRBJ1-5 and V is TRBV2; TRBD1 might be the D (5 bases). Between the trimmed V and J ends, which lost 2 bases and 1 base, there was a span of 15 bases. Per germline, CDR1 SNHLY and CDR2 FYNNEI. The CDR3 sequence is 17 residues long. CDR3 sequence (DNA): TGTGCCAGCAGTGAAATCTATGGGACCCTGAGCAATCAGCCCCAGCATTTT. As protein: CASSEIYGTLSNQPQHF.

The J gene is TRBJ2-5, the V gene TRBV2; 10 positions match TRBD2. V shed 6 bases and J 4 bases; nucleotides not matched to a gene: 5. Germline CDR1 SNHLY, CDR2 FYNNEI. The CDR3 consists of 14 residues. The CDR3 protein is CASRGTSVLETQYF. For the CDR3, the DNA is TGTGCCAGCAGGGGGACTAGCGTTTTAGAGACCCAGTACTTC.

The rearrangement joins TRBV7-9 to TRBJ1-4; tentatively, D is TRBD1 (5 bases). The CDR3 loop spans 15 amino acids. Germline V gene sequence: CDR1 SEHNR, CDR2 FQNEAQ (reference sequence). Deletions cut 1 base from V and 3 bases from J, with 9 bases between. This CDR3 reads CASSLVVGPNEKLFF. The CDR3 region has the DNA TGTGCCAGCAGCTTAGTCGTGGGGCCTAATGAAAAACTGTTTTTT.

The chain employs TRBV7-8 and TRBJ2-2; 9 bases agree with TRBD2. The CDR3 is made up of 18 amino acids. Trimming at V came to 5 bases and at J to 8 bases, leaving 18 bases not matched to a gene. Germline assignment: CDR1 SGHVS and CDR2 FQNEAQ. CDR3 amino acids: CASSPGGKRGAGPGELFF. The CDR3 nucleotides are TGTGCCAGCAGCCCGGGAGGCAAGCGGGGGGCGGGACCGGGGGAGCTGTTTTTT. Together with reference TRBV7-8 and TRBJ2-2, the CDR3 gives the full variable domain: GAGVSQSPRYKVAKRGQDVALRCDPISGHVSLFWYQQALGQGPEFLTYFQNEAQLDKSGLPSDRFFAERPEGSVSTLKIQRTQQEDSAVYLCASSPGGKRGAGPGELFFGEGSRLTVL.

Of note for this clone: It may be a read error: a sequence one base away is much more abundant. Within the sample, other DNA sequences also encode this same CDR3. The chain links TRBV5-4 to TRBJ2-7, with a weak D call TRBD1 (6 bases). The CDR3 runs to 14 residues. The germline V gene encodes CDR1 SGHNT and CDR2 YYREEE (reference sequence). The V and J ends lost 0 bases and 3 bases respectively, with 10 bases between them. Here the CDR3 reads CASSLGGGRYEQYF. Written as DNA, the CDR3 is TGTGCCAGCAGCTTGGGAGGGGGACGCTACGAGCAGTACTTC.

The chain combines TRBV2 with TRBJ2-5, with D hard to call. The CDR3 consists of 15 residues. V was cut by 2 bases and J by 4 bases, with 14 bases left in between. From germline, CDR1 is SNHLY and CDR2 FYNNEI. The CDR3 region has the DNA TGTGCCAGCAGTGAACCCCTTTTCGGTCTAGAGACCCAGTACTTC. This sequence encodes CASSEPLFGLETQYF.

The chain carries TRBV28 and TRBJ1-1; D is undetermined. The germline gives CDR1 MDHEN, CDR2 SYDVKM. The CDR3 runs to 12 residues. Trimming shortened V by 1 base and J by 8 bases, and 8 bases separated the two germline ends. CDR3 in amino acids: CASSLYYREAFF. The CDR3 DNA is TGTGCCAGCAGTTTATATTACCGCGAAGCTTTCTTT.

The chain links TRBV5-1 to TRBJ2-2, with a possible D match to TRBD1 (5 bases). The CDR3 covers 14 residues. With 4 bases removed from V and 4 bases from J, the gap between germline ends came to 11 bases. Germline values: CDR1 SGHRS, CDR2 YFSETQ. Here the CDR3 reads CASSREGATGELFF. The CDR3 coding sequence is TGCGCCAGCAGCCGCGAAGGGGCCACCGGGGAGCTGTTTTTT. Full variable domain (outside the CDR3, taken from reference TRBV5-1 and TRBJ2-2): KAGVTQTPRYLIKTRGQQVTLSCSPISGHRSVSWYQQTPGQGLQFLFEYFSETQRNKGNFPGRFSGRQFSNSRSEMNVSTLELGDSALYLCASSREGATGELFFGEGSRLTVL.

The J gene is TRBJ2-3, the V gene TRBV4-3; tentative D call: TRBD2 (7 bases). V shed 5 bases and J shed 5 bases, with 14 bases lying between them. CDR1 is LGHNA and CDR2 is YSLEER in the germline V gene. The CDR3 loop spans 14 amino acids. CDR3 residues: CASSGGGGGDTQYF. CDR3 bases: TGCGCCAGCAGCGGGGGAGGGGGTGGAGATACGCAGTATTTT.

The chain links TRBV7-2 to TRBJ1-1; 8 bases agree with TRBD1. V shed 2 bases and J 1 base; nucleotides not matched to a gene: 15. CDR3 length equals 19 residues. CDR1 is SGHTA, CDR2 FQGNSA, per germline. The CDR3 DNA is TGTGCCAGCAGCTTATACCCCTTCTCAGGGGGCGCATGGAACACTGAAGCTTTCTTT. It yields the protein CASSLYPFSGGAWNTEAFF.

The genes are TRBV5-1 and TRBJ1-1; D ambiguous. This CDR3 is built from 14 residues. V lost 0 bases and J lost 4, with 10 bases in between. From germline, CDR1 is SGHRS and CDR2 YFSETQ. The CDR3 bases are TGCGCCAGCAGCTTGGTGTGGGAGTCCACTGAAGCTTTCTTT. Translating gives CASSLVWESTEAFF.

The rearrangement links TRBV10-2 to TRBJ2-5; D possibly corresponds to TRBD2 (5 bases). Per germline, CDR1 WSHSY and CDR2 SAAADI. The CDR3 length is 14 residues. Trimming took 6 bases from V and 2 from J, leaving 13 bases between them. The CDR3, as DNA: TGCGCCAGCAGCGACTCGAGACTACAAGAGACCCAGTACTTC. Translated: CASSDSRLQETQYF.

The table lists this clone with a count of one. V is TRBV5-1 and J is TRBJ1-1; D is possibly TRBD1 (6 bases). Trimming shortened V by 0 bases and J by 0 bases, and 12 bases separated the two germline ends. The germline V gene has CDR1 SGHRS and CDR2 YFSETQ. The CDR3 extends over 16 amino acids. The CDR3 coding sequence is TGCGCCAGCAGCTTGGCTTCGGGACAACTGAACACTGAAGCTTTCTTT. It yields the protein CASSLASGQLNTEAFF.

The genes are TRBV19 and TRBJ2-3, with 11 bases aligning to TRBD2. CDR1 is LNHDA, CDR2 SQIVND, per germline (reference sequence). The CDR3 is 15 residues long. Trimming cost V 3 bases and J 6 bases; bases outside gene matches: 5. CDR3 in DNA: TGTGCCAGTAGTATGCTAGCGGGAGGAGCGGATACGCAGTATTTT. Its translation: CASSMLAGGADTQYF.

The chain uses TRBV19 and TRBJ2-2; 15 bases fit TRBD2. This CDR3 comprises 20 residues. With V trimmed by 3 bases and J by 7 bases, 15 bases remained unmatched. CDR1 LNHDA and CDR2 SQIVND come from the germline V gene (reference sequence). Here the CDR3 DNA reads TGTGCCAGTAGTATCGTCGGACTAGCGGGAGGGCCGTCTGGGTTCGGGGAGCTGTTTTTT. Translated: CASSIVGLAGGPSGFGELFF.

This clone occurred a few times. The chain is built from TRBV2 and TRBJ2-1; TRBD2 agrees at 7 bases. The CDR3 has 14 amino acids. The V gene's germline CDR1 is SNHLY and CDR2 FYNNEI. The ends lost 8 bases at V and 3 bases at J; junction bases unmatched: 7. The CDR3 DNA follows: TGTGCCAGCCTGGTGGGGGAGGGCTACAATGAGCAGTTCTTC. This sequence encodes CASLVGEGYNEQFF.

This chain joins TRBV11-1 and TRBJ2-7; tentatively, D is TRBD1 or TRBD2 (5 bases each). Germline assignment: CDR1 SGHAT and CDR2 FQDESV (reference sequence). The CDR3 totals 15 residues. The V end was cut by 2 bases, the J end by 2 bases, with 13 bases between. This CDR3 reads CASSLFSGATYEQYF. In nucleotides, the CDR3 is TGTGCCAGCAGCTTATTCTCCGGGGCGACCTACGAGCAGTACTTC.

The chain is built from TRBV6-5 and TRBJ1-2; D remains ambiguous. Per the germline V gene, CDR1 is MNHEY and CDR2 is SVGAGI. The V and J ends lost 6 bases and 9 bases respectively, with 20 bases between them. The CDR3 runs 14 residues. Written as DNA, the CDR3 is TGTGCCAGCAGCCGTATTGACCCTCCTTGGCGCTACACCTTC. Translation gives CASSRIDPPWRYTF.

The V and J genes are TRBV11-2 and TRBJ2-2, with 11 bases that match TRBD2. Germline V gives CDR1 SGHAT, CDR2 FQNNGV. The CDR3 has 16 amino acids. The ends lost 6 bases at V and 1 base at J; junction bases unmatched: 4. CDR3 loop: CASRFGTSGNTGELFF. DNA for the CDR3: TGTGCCAGCAGATTCGGGACTAGCGGGAACACCGGGGAGCTGTTTTTT.

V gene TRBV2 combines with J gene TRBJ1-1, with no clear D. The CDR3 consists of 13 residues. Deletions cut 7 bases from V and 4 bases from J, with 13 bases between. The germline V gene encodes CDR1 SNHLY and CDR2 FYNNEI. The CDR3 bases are TGTGCCAGCATCCTGGACGGCCCCACTGAAGCTTTCTTT. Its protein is CASILDGPTEAFF.

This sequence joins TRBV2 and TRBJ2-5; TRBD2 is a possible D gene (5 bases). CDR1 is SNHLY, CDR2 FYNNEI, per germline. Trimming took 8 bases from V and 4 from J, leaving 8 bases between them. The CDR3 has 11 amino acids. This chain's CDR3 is CASVEGETQYF. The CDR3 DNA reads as TGTGCCAGCGTCGAGGGAGAGACCCAGTACTTC.

CDR3 coding DNA: TGTGCCAGTAGTTCGACAGGGGTGTACACTGAAGCTTTCTTT. This codes for CASSSTGVYTEAFF. The genes are TRBV19 and TRBJ1-1; TRBD1 aligns across 8 bases. This CDR3 has 14 residues. The germline V gene encodes CDR1 LNHDA and CDR2 SQIVND (reference sequence). Trimming cost V 5 bases and J 3 bases; bases outside gene matches: 5.

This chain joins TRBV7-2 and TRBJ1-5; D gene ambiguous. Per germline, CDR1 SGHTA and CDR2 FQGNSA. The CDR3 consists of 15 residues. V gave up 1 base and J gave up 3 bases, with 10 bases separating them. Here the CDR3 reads CASSLVTQSNQPQHF. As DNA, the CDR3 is TGTGCCAGCAGCTTAGTAACCCAGTCCAATCAGCCCCAGCATTTT.

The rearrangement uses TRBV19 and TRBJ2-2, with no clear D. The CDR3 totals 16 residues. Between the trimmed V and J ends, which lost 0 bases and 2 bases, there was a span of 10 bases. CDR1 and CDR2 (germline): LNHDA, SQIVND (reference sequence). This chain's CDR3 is CASSIDRGSNTGELFF. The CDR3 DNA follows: TGTGCCAGTAGTATAGACAGAGGCAGCAACACCGGGGAGCTGTTTTTT.

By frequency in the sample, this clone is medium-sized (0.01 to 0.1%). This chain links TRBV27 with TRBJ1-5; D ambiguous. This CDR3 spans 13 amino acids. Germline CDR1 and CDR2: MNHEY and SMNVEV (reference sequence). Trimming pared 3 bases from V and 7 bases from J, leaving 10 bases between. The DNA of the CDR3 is TGTGCCAGCAGTTTGGTAAGCCGCCAGCCCCAGCATTTT. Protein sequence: CASSLVSRQPQHF.

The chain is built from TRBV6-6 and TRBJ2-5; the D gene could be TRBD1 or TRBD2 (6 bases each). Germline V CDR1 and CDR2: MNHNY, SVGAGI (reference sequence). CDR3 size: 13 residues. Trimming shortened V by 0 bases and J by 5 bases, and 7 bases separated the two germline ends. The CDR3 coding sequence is TGTGCCAGCAGTTACTCAGGGGGGGAGACCCAGTACTTC. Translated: CASSYSGGETQYF.

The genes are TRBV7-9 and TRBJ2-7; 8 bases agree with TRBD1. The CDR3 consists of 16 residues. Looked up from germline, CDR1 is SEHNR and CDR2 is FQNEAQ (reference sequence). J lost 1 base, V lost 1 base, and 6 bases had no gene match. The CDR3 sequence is CASSLDQGAESYEQYF. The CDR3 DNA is TGTGCCAGCAGCTTAGACCAGGGGGCGGAATCCTACGAGCAGTACTTC.

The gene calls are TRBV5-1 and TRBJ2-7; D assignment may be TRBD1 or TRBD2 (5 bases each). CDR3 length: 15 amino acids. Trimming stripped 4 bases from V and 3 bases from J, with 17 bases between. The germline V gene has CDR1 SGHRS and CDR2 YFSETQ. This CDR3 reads CASSRGTNGDYEQYF. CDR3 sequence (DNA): TGCGCCAGCAGCCGGGGCACAAACGGGGACTACGAGCAGTACTTC.